Below are 23 T cell receptor beta chains sequenced from a single sample in a study of PD-1 blockade in mismatch repair-deficient tumors. The protocol was immunoSEQ multiplex PCR, while the TCRdb copy is restricted to in-frame clones and leaves out a portion. Of more than 40,000 clones listed, roughly 80% are singletons. The sequencing here drew on peripheral blood, taken around 19 weeks after starting pembrolizumab. All receptors derive from an adult with mismatch repair-deficient cancer.

The chain joins TRBV5-4 to TRBJ2-1, with 7 bases identical to TRBD2. Germline assignment: CDR1 SGHNT and CDR2 YYREEE (reference sequence). V lost 0 bases and J lost 7; bases outside the gene matches: 4. This CDR3 has 14 amino acids. CDR3 loop: CASSLDSGRNEQFF. The CDR3 nucleotides read TGTGCCAGCAGCTTGGACTCCGGGAGGAATGAGCAGTTCTTC. Supplemented by reference TRBV5-4 and TRBJ2-1, the full variable domain reads ETGVTQSPTHLIKTRGQQVTLRCSSQSGHNTVSWYQQALGQGPQFIFQYYREEENGRGNFPPRFSGLQFPNYSSELNVNALELDDSALYLCASSLDSGRNEQFFGPGTRLTVL.

The V gene is TRBV10-3, the J gene TRBJ2-7, with TRBD1 identical over 7 bases. The CDR3 consists of 12 residues. After removal of 4 bases from V and 3 bases from J, the junction contained 0 bases not matched to a gene. From germline, CDR1 is ENHRY and CDR2 SYGVKD. The CDR3 bases are TGTGCCATCAGTGGACAGGGCTACGAGCAGTACTTC. It is translated as CAISGQGYEQYF.

This chain joins TRBV6-6 and TRBJ2-2, with TRBD1 matching 7 bases. The CDR3 sequence is 14 residues long. Germline assignment: CDR1 MNHNY and CDR2 SVGAGI (reference sequence). The J segment lost 0 bases and the V segment lost 8 bases, leaving 3 bases of the junction unmatched. The CDR3 coding sequence is TGTGCCAGCTTGACAGGGACGAACACCGGGGAGCTGTTTTTT. Translation gives CASLTGTNTGELFF.

The V call is TRBV25-1, the J call TRBJ2-1; weak D call: TRBD1 (6 bases). CDR3 size: 15 residues. CDR1 MGHDK and CDR2 SYGVNS come from the germline V gene. V was trimmed by 3 bases and J by 3 bases, leaving 12 bases between them. The CDR3 reads CASSDLGTLYNEQFF. In DNA form, the CDR3 reads TGTGCCAGCAGTGACCTCGGGACACTCTACAATGAGCAGTTCTTC.

V is TRBV29-1 and J is TRBJ2-7, with TRBD1 identical over 9 bases. The CDR3 consists of 14 residues. CDR1 is SQVTM and CDR2 is ANQGSEA in the germline V gene. V was pared by 7 bases and J by 5 bases, with 12 bases of the junction left unmatched. The CDR3 nucleotides read TGCAGCGCAGGGGGGGGACAGGGTACCGACGAGCAGTACTTC. Its translation is CSAGGGQGTDEQYF.

The rearrangement joins TRBV29-1 to TRBJ2-7; D uncertain. Trimming removed 0 bases from V and 2 bases from J, with 5 bases in between. The CDR3 covers 12 residues. Germline assignment: CDR1 SQVTM and CDR2 ANQGSEA. The chain's CDR3 is CSVEDVAYEQYF. In nucleotides, the CDR3 is TGCAGCGTTGAAGACGTAGCCTACGAGCAGTACTTC.

This rearrangement joins TRBV27 to TRBJ2-7, with 9 nucleotides matching TRBD2. Unmatched junction bases numbered 2, after V lost 2 bases and J lost 0 bases. Germline V gene lookup returns CDR1 MNHEY and CDR2 SMNVEV (reference sequence). The CDR3 runs to 15 residues. The CDR3 region is CASSLRAGGSYEQYF. The CDR3 DNA reads as TGTGCCAGCAGTTTACGAGCGGGAGGCTCCTACGAGCAGTACTTC.

V and J are TRBV7-9 and TRBJ1-3; D not resolved. Germline V lookup: CDR1 SEHNR, CDR2 FQNEAQ (reference sequence). The V end lost 5 bases, the J end lost 4 bases, and 21 bases lay between the germline ends. This CDR3 comprises 17 residues. CDR3 amino acids: CASSQKGSPDWGNTIYF. The CDR3, as DNA: TGTGCCAGCAGCCAAAAAGGGTCCCCGGATTGGGGAAACACCATATATTTT.

The V call is TRBV30, the J call TRBJ2-5, with D tentatively TRBD1 or TRBD2 (6 bases each). The germline gives CDR1 GTSNPN, CDR2 SVGIG (reference sequence). The CDR3 totals 14 residues. Trimming pared 0 bases from V and 9 bases from J, leaving 17 bases between. The CDR3: CAWSVFGGRTSQYF. CDR3 nucleotides: TGTGCCTGGAGTGTATTCGGGGGCCGTACGTCCCAGTACTTC.

The chain links TRBV11-3 to TRBJ2-5; 8 bases align to TRBD2. From germline, CDR1 is SGHNT and CDR2 YENEEA. This CDR3 spans 14 amino acids. V shed 5 bases, J shed 7 bases, and the junction held 9 bases outside the gene matches. The CDR3 is CASSPGHREGTQYF. The CDR3 bases are TGTGCCAGCAGCCCGGGCCACCGGGAGGGGACCCAGTACTTC.

The rearrangement joins TRBV7-8 to TRBJ2-7; 8 bases map to TRBD1. CDR1 is SGHVS and CDR2 is FQNEAQ in the germline V gene. This CDR3 contains 15 residues. V lost 6 bases to trimming and J lost 0 bases; unmatched junction nucleotides: 7. CDR3 amino acids: CASSPGGQSSYEQYF. CDR3 in DNA: TGTGCCAGCAGTCCAGGGGGCCAGAGCTCCTACGAGCAGTACTTC.

The J gene is TRBJ2-2, the V gene TRBV27, with 10 bases aligning to TRBD2. J gave up 6 bases and V 6 bases, and 10 bases lay outside the gene matches. Per the germline V gene, CDR1 is MNHEY and CDR2 is SMNVEV (reference sequence). CDR3 length: 16 amino acids. The CDR3 region has the DNA TGTGCCAGCAGCCCTTATCTAGCGGGAGCCTCCGGGGAGCTGTTTTTT. This encodes CASSPYLAGASGELFF.

This sequence joins TRBV6-5 and TRBJ2-7, with 10 bases that match TRBD2. Looked up from germline, CDR1 is MNHEY and CDR2 is SVGAGI. The CDR3 is 15 amino acids. V trimming: 4 bases; J trimming: 2 bases; junction bases outside the gene matches: 5. As DNA, the CDR3 is TGTGCCAGCAGTTCTAGCGGGAGAATGGCCTACGAGCAGTACTTC. It yields the protein CASSSSGRMAYEQYF.

The rearrangement joins TRBV19 to TRBJ2-7; 9 nucleotides agree with TRBD1. From germline, CDR1 is LNHDA and CDR2 SQIVND (reference sequence). This CDR3 comprises 15 residues. The ends lost 9 bases at V and 3 bases at J; junction bases unmatched: 12. The CDR3: CASRKPGQGSYEQYF. CDR3 in DNA: TGTGCCAGCAGAAAGCCGGGACAGGGTAGCTACGAGCAGTACTTC.

V usage is TRBV5-1 and J usage is TRBJ2-3, with D perhaps matching TRBD2 (6 bases). V was trimmed by 4 bases and J by 4 bases, leaving 13 bases between them. This CDR3 has 14 amino acids. Germline V gene data show CDR1 as SGHRS and CDR2 as YFSETQ. CDR3 bases: TGCGCCAGCAGCCCGGCCGGGAGCGCAGATACGCAGTATTTT. This sequence encodes CASSPAGSADTQYF.

This clone was seen only once. The rearrangement uses TRBV2 and TRBJ2-7; 12 bases map to TRBD2. The CDR3 runs to 14 residues. Germline CDR1 reads SNHLY; CDR2 reads FYNNEI. V lost 8 bases, J lost 3 bases, and 5 bases stayed unmatched. The CDR3 region is CASVPGLAGYEQYF. The CDR3 DNA follows: TGTGCCAGCGTGCCGGGACTAGCGGGCTACGAGCAGTACTTC.

This chain links TRBV27 with TRBJ1-5, with D hard to call. Deletions cut 1 base from V and 2 bases from J, with 15 bases between. This CDR3 region has 17 residues. Looked up from germline, CDR1 is MNHEY and CDR2 is SMNVEV (reference sequence). CDR3 nucleotides: TGTGCCAGCAGTTTATACGGTCCGATGCGCGGCAATCAGCCCCAGCATTTT. Its translation is CASSLYGPMRGNQPQHF.

V usage is TRBV29-1 and J usage is TRBJ2-3; 10 nucleotides match TRBD2. This CDR3 comprises 17 residues. Losses at the gene ends were 4 bases for V and 1 base for J; bases not matched to a gene: 11. Germline values: CDR1 SQVTM, CDR2 ANQGSEA. CDR3 protein: CSVVGVTGTSGTDTQYF. In DNA, the CDR3 is TGCAGCGTTGTAGGCGTAACCGGGACTAGCGGCACAGATACGCAGTATTTT.

This chain uses TRBV5-1 with TRBJ2-2; tentative D call: TRBD1 (6 bases). CDR1 and CDR2 (germline): SGHRS, YFSETQ. The CDR3 is made up of 15 amino acids. Deletions cut 0 bases from V and 5 bases from J, with 11 bases between. CDR3 loop: CASSLVGTPTGELFF. CDR3 coding DNA: TGCGCCAGCAGCTTGGTGGGGACACCGACCGGGGAGCTGTTTTTT.

The genes are TRBV19 and TRBJ2-2; unclear D gene. Germline assignment: CDR1 LNHDA and CDR2 SQIVND (reference sequence). This CDR3 region has 16 residues. V was trimmed by 1 base and J by 0 bases, leaving 9 bases between them. CDR3 DNA sequence: TGTGCCAGTAGTATAGGTCCGTTCGCGAACACCGGGGAGCTGTTTTTT. Protein sequence: CASSIGPFANTGELFF.

The chain uses TRBV2 and TRBJ1-1; D possibly corresponds to TRBD1 (5 bases). V lost 4 bases and J 0 bases, leaving 12 bases between the germline ends. Germline V lookup: CDR1 SNHLY, CDR2 FYNNEI. The CDR3 covers 15 residues. CDR3 bases: TGTGCCAGCAGTGGGGGGGGGACTTTGAACACTGAAGCTTTCTTT. Protein: CASSGGGTLNTEAFF. Combining the CDR3 with reference TRBV2 and TRBJ1-1 gives the whole variable domain EPEVTQTPSHQVTQMGQEVILRCVPISNHLYFYWYRQILGQKVEFLVSFYNNEISEKSEIFDDQFSVERPDGSNFTLKIRSTKLEDSAMYFCASSGGGTLNTEAFFGQGTRLTVV.

This chain links TRBV4-3 with TRBJ2-1, with 9 bases aligning to TRBD2. The CDR3 contains 17 residues. V was clipped by 0 bases and J by 7 bases; unmatched bases: 10. Germline V lookup: CDR1 LGHNA, CDR2 YSLEER. The CDR3 sequence: CASSQEGLAGAGNEQFF. In nucleotides, the CDR3 is TGCGCCAGCAGCCAAGAGGGGTTAGCGGGAGCGGGGAATGAGCAGTTCTTC.

V gene TRBV7-2 combines with J gene TRBJ1-2, with D unresolved. Between the trimmed V and J ends, which lost 5 bases and 3 bases, there was a span of 7 bases. The CDR3 extends over 12 amino acids. CDR1 is SGHTA, CDR2 FQGNSA, per germline. The CDR3 DNA reads TGTGCCAGCAGCCCAGACCACTATGGCTACACCTTC. Residues: CASSPDHYGYTF.